This T cell receptor beta chain was recovered during a study of shared clonotypes between healthy human individuals. General observations from the study: Researchers sampled blood only, noting tissue repertoires likely differ. A reduction in generation probabilities was seen for non-shared clonotypes relative to those shared by all four donors.

V was trimmed by 0 bases and J by 5 bases, leaving 8 bases between them. The CDR3 sequence is 14 residues long. Germline CDR1 MNHEY, CDR2 SVGAGI. Clones were sequenced by immunoSEQ multiplex PCR, and TCRdb holds only the in-frame ones, with some missing. In the table there are approximately 1,500,000 clones, around 95% of which are singletons. Concerning this clone itself: Its antigen remains unidentified.

The specimen sequenced was naive CD4+ T cells sorted from blood. Subset reported: CD45RA+ positively selected. The TCR originated in a man younger than 45 in good health. The chain recombines TRBV6-5 with TRBJ2-4, with D unclear. This CDR3 is CASSYSTAQNIQYF. The CDR3 bases are TGTGCCAGCAGTTACTCGACTGCCCAAAACATTCAGTACTTC.